This note documents a single TCR beta chain sequence. In its sample, this clonotype was seen many times. Its cognate antigen has yet to be identified. Qualities for individual bases were not recorded, and no much larger clone is one base off. From the cysteine up to the phenylalanine, the CDR3 has a length of 15 residues. Only CDR3 DNA remains: 45 bases, in frame from the first base. At the junction V is shortened by 5 bases and J by 1 base, with 10 bases in between. CDR1 and CDR2 are read off the germline V gene as KGHDR and SFDVKD. The sample is drawn from a study of human T cells and chemical hapten exposure (dated by TCRdb to the early 2020s). General notes on the study: For sensitization, 2% DPC in acetone was applied to a 2 cm by 2 cm area of upper inner arm skin. Patch testing was performed on the upper back with Finn chambers containing 0.01% DPC, and the patch tests were scored after 6 days according to International Contact Dermatitis Research Group standards. This study followed changes in the peripheral blood TCR repertoire in vivo during primary and secondary sensitization of alopecia patients to the hapten diphenylcyclopropenone (DPC). Alopecia areata with under or over 50% scalp involvement, alopecia totalis and alopecia universalis were represented in the patient cohort, which was mostly female. Patients additionally received weekly therapeutic DPC doses to the scalp throughout the roughly 24-week study period. Blood samples were taken from patients before sensitization (week 0) and then at 2, 6 and about 24 weeks after DPC sensitization. About 27 alopecia patients gave blood for TCR sequencing at one to four time points (pre-sensitization, 2, 6 and 24 weeks). The libraries were sequenced as a pool, and the TCR yield per sample differed mostly because of small variations in library volumes within the pool. Here is what the overall study found, with its caveats: The number of TCRs above 1 in 1000 frequency did not change with DPC sensitization; there was no evidence of global repertoire structure alterations. Patch test score was positively correlated with the number of PT1 expanded TCRs, with significance at thresholds 8, 16 and 32 but not at 4. Repeated subsampling changed both the strength of the expansion versus patch-test correlation and the threshold at which that correlation became significant. All patients had alopecia, a presumed autoimmune disease, so their immune response might differ from that of healthy individuals. Expanded TCRs formed significantly more large CDR3 similarity clusters than pre-sensitization or healthy control sets, consistent with antigen-driven responses.

Explained via the paper, the time point label denotes: patch test 1, 2 weeks after DPC sensitization. According to the study, the label for this sample's treatment or condition signals: therapeutic diphenylcyclopropenone sensitization with weekly scalp DPC. At each patch-test visit, blood was drawn before the patch test was applied. To be eligible, patients had to be aged 18 to 70, diagnosed with alopecia and judged suitable for DPC therapy, while pregnant patients were excluded. Unfractionated whole blood was collected in Tempus Blood RNA tubes, and total RNA was extracted from that blood. The method behind the library was RACE. The instrument given in TCRdb is NextSeq 500. Library preparation attached unique molecular identifiers to individual cDNA molecules for quantitative, reproducible TCR counting. Each blood RNA sample was used to sequence both TCR alpha and TCR beta chains. The authors' pipeline ran thus. Samples had a median of roughly 100,000 TCRs, with a range from about 23,224 to 700,000. The Decombinator software suite was used to annotate V, J and CDR3 in the TCR reads. For PS versus PT1 abundance plots, all samples were subsampled to the same number of TCRs (28,000). Expanded TCRs were defined as absent before sensitization and observed at least eight times at the 2-week time point. TCRdb reprocessing: public reads trimmed at Q25 with fastp, clones called with MiXCR, in-frame beta chains kept. Identical CDR3 proteins give one entry, which carries the most common genes and DNA. The V and J calls follow TCRdb's processing rather than the paper's. This sample lists about 71,000 distinct CDR3 sequences; approximately 9.4% were detected once. Roughly 3.3% of the sample lies in the top ten.

The TCR sequence derives from a woman in her 40s with alopecia areata. Some clones in this sample may be carry-over from other donors' samples. The sequence links TRBV24-1 to TRBJ2-2; TRBD1 is a possible D gene, resting on 5 matching bases. This specimen consisted of whole blood, obtained in connection with sensitization to the hapten diphenylcyclopropenone (DPC). The DNA sequence is as follows: TGTGCCACCAGTGTCACAGGACAGAACACCGGGGAGCTGTTTTTT. It encodes CATSVTGQNTGELFF.